The T cell receptor (beta chain) described here comes from a study of T cells in Graves' hyperthyroidism and ophthalmopathy. The CDR3 covers 13 residues. Germline V CDR1 and CDR2: DFQATT, SNEGSKA (reference sequence). Trimming took 1 base from V and 6 from J, leaving 12 bases between them. Graves' hyperthyroidism without ophthalmopathy progression within 18 months was termed stable. Amplification yielded TCR beta CDR3 regions, with RNA transcripts as the source. A first-round RT-PCR of the TCR CDR3 used the HTBI primer set. TCRdb reprocessed the multiplex PCR reads with MiXCR, giving one entry per CDR3 protein. The profile covers some 620,000 distinct CDR3 sequences, with about a sixth appearing a single time and 3.5% to 4% taken by the ten largest.

The chain combines TRBV20-1 with TRBJ1-1; D gene unclear. The specimen was blood. The receptor comes from a woman aged 30 to 39 with Graves' hyperthyroidism. CDR3 protein: CSARGEGGAEAFF. DNA of the CDR3: TGCAGTGCTAGAGGGGAGGGTGGCGCTGAAGCTTTCTTT.